This TCR beta chain is from a study of cytomegalovirus exposure and HLA in healthy donors (dated by TCRdb to the late 2010s). At the level of the whole study: An earlier analysis of approximately 590 of the donors reported about 290 Gb of sequence data and 120 million or so unique TCR beta sequences from 150 million to 200 million T cells. In the later analysis, no new phenotypic data were used to find candidate immune exposures; instead, reliance was placed on TCR beta sequences and their occurrence across donors. Typing coverage varied by locus: roughly 620-640 donors for A, B, C, DRB1 and DQB1; 500 to 550 for DQA1; 600 to 610 for DPA1; about 450 for DPB1. A later genetic analysis used genome-wide SNP genotypes for about 60% of the 666 donors, treating that subset as a discovery cohort. Around 300 gigabases of sequencing data and tens of millions of unique TCR sequences were included in an early release covering several hundred HLA-typed donors. An earlier analysis of around 540 of the donors applied high-throughput TCR beta sequencing to assess whether each TCR beta V gene segment acted as functional or pseudogenic. All discovery cohort repertoires had been generated on a single sequencing platform. To predict cytomegalovirus infection status, the study brought together high-throughput TCR immunosequencing, statistical association of individual TCRs with disease status, and machine learning. Among 398 genotyped donors of the cohort, an average of 235,054 unique TCR beta nucleotide sequences were sequenced per donor, about a sixth of them non-productive. Four to six DR-DQ haplotypes were handled as single units for association and clustering because linkage in the cohort was strong. A later analysis re-analyzed previously published TCR beta repertoires from roughly 690 donors and added high-resolution HLA genotyping to study TCR occurrence patterns. Donor age, sex, ethnicity and CMV serostatus were collected together with the repertoire data. Both class I and class II loci were covered by HLA typing, at four-digit resolution. Among the roughly 380 genotyped donors, approximately 76% belonged to the genetic ancestry cluster associated with self-reported Caucasian donors. The aim of the study was to test whether cataloging public T cell receptors could identify signatures of past pathogen exposure. In addition to the first cohort of about 650 subjects, a separate validation cohort of approximately 130 different subjects was used. Using immunosequencing, the study profiled T cell repertoires from 500 to 800 subjects and related those repertoires to cytomegalovirus serostatus. General conclusions and limits of the study: A few of the identified cytomegalovirus-associated TCR beta chains were confirmed in vitro to be specific for cytomegalovirus antigens. In an earlier analysis of some 500 of the donors, most TCR beta V segments appeared in productive rearrangements about 87% or about 30% of the time, broadly matching IMGT annotations. V-gene and J-gene trimming of TCR beta chains was associated with a missense DCLRE1C variant in a later genetic analysis, and the association was replicated in an independent cohort. According to a later analysis, most CMV-associated TCR beta chains appeared to be HLA-restricted, and the HLA associations seemed to be driven largely by CMV exposure. The classifier was reported to diagnose cytomegalovirus status with high specificity and sensitivity in both the original and validation cohorts. Assigning TCR associations to individual alleles was difficult when HLA alleles, especially DR and DQ, strongly co-occurred. Correlated functional status among segregating V segments might be attributable to linkage disequilibrium, but an unknown experimental factor could not be ruled out. In a later genetic analysis, fewer N-insertions in productive TCRs were reported among donors in an Asian-associated ancestry cluster than the approximately 710-donor mean. The study listed 164 TCR beta chains as associated with cytomegalovirus. The earlier analysis of approximately 560 of the donors excluded roughly 17 rarely observed V segments, including chromosome 9 orphons, because counts were too low. Because some donors lacked HLA typing at each locus, the association tests relied only on the typed subset. The only immune exposure information available for the cohort was CMV serostatus. In a later analysis, some 17,000 TCR beta sequences were associated with specific HLA alleles at a false discovery rate of 0.05. The sequencing pipeline was judged likely to have produced a cluster of highly shared sequence variants as a technical artifact. A further reported finding was that TCR beta sequences accurately predicted the HLA-A and HLA-B alleles for most subjects in the first cohort. According to the authors, the approach could potentially be generalized to other disease states and immunological phenotypes. A later analysis found that HLA-associated TCR beta chains were more clonally expanded and had lower generation probabilities than equally common non-associated chains. The presence/absence analyses assumed that sequencing depth was roughly uniform across donors, and that assumption may not be true. In this cohort, only TCR beta chains were sequenced, and detectable features were limited by the absence of alpha or paired-chain data. In a later analysis, several top co-occurrence clusters were reported to appear linked to parvovirus B19, influenza, CMV and Epstein-Barr virus. Most TCR sequences were observed very rarely across donors, whereas some public TCRs were present in many individuals. In a later analysis, the rate of TCR association differed among HLA loci, with DRB1 alleles having the most associated TCRs and HLA-C alleles having the fewest.

In total, around 600 healthy bone marrow donors made up the cohort. All cohort members were sampled while nominally healthy, although unrecorded immune exposures were likely present. The donor was CMV seropositive and was included in the group of around 300 seropositive cohort members. A peripheral blood sample was collected from each donor, and TCR beta sequencing was performed on peripheral blood mononuclear cells. Genomic DNA extraction from the blood cell samples was performed with the Qiagen DNeasy Blood Extraction Kit. Turning to this clone: Its recognized antigen is unknown. Nothing much larger sits one base from this clone, and base qualities are not available.

Library preparation used the immunoSEQ multiplex PCR assay. A mixture of 60 forward primers for TCR Vbeta segments and 13 reverse primers for TCR Jbeta segments was used in the multiplex PCR. The CDR3 region of rearranged TCR beta genes was amplified from genomic DNA by a multiplex PCR assay. The amplified TCR beta libraries were sequenced on the Illumina HiSeq System as 87-base-pair reads. Regarding the original processing steps: A later analysis counted approximately 74 million unique TCR beta chains across the approximately 700 repertoires, and roughly 10 million of these chains were shared by at least two donors. Raw reads were error-corrected and collapsed into unique sequences with a nearest-neighbor algorithm that merged closely related sequences to remove PCR and sequencing errors. To assign V, D and J gene segments, CDR3 sequences were aligned to IMGT reference sequences. For a sequence to be retained, a match of at least six nucleotides was required to both a V gene segment and a J gene segment. A rearrangement was called productive if the CDR3 had no stop codons and remained in frame with V and J, and every other rearrangement was called non-productive. Following IMGT convention, CDR3 was defined as the stretch from the second conserved V-encoded cysteine up to the conserved J-encoded phenylalanine. The earlier analysis of some 550 of the donors excluded any sequence lacking an unambiguous match to a single V gene segment. In an earlier analysis of approximately 610 of the donors, V segments were called functional above 56.7% productive rearrangements and were called segregating when the between-donor standard deviation exceeded 5%. A statistical classification framework was built for diagnosing cytomegalovirus status from the catalog of TCR beta chain sequences. In a later analysis, V and J genes were assigned by comparing TCR nucleotide sequences against IMGT/GENE-DB human TR gene sequences. The TCRdist pipeline was used in a later analysis to assign CDR3 sequences and most-parsimonious VDJ recombination scenarios. In a later analysis, each TCR beta chain was defined by its CDR3 amino acid sequence together with its V-gene family, and reads without a unique V-gene family were excluded. As a way to deal with suspected cross-contamination and a sequencing artifact, a later analysis dropped 450 to 600 nucleotide sequences that were highly shared and had low generation probability. In a later analysis, a clonal expansion index for each public chain was calculated from normalized within-repertoire ranks of inferred template counts. Generation probabilities in a later analysis came from a VDJ recombination model fitted to out-of-frame rearrangements, and those results were checked against IGoR. Hypergeometric tests were used in a later analysis to score TCR-TCR, TCR-HLA and TCR-CMV co-occurrence, with a repertoire-size bias correction applied to the TCR pairs. False discovery rates were estimated in a later analysis by permuting HLA or CMV assignments 20 times. In a later analysis, co-occurring TCRs were grouped with DBSCAN, and TCRdist sequence similarity was added when clustering was performed within HLA-allele-positive subsets. Co-occurrence clustering excluded repertoires with fewer than 30,000 or more than 120,000 public chains, plus five with anomalous nucleotide sharing. Not all clones reach the TCRdb copy of this immuneACCESS table, which keeps in-frame sequences only. Checked studies attribute under half of the gap to unresolved V genes and leave the rest unexplained. V and J calls and clone size follow that table, whereas D and trimming were derived from the DNA. In all, the sample holds approximately 210,000 clones, and around four fifths of those were seen once. The ten biggest clones cover around 9.6% of the sample.

Sequencing input: PBMCs. This TCR was sampled from a woman aged 45-59 years in good health and CMV-seropositive.

The nucleotides are TGTGCCAGCATTGGGACAGGGGATTCACCCCTCCACTTT. It is translated as CASIGTGDSPLHF. The chain joins TRBV2 to TRBJ1-6; TRBD1 matches 10 bases in the middle. V ends up 7 bases short and J 8 bases short, with an unmatched junction base count of 2. The CDR3, cysteine through phenylalanine, is 13 amino acids long. Here the CDR3 DNA is all that survives: 39 bases in frame from base 1. Based on the germline V gene, the CDR1 and CDR2 sequences are SNHLY and FYNNEI.